This section outlines one T cell receptor (beta chain) sequence together with its context. The antigen is undetermined. This entry is derived from a study of a mutant IDH1 vaccine in newly diagnosed glioma. The protocol was immunoSEQ multiplex PCR, while the TCRdb copy is restricted to in-frame clones and leaves out a portion. In the table there are about 60,000 clones, around 83% of which are singletons. Per germline, CDR1 SGHKS and CDR2 YYEKEE (reference sequence). V shed 4 bases and J 0 bases; nucleotides not matched to a gene: 6. The CDR3 sequence is 16 residues long. Time point in this sample: week 47, end of study. Vaccination comprised doses that each held 300 ug of mutant IDH1 20-mer peptide, plus topical imiquimod.

The source of this sequence is a woman in her forties or fifties with glioma. The sample was PBMCs, taken from a glioma patient whose treatment included an IDH1 peptide vaccine. The chain joins TRBV5-5 to TRBJ1-4; 7 nucleotides line up with TRBD1. The CDR3 DNA sequence: TGTGCCAGCAGCCTACAGGGGCAGGCAACTAATGAAAAACTGTTTTTT. Protein product: CASSLQGQATNEKLFF.